Listed below are T cell receptor beta chains from one sample, sequenced in a study of breast tumors, draining lymph nodes, adjacent tissues. MiXCR was run by TCRdb on the multiplex PCR reads, yielding one entry per CDR3 protein. Here the sample spans approximately 130,000 distinct CDR3 sequences, 21% being singletons. The specimen sequenced was axillary lymph node tissue. The receptors were sampled from a female donor with breast cancer. Some clones in this sample may be carry-over from other donors' samples. CDR3s include the opening cysteine and the closing phenylalanine or tryptophan. D genes are given only for firm matches. Clone size is given for some rows only: seen once, a few or many times, or a class if the clone is expanded.

CDR3aa,CDR3nt,d_gene,v_gene,j_gene,abundance
CASSLGGLGTQIF,TGTGCCAGCAGCCTCGGGGGGCTTGGGACTCAAATTTTT,-,TRBV3-1,TRBJ1-4,few
CASSYRGPRAGNTIYF,TGTGCCAGCAGCTACCGGGGTCCAAGGGCCGGAAACACCATATATTTT,-,TRBV5-6,TRBJ1-3,many
CASSIETVTTGELFF,TGTGCCAGTAGTATAGAGACAGTGACCACCGGGGAGCTGTTTTTT,-,TRBV19,TRBJ2-2,many
CASGGGANYGYTF,TGTGCCAGCGGTGGAGGAGCTAACTATGGCTACACCTTC,-,TRBV6-6,TRBJ1-2,many
CASSGSGKYEQYF,TGTGCCAGCAGCGGTAGCGGGAAGTACGAGCAGTACTTC,TRBD2,TRBV28,TRBJ2-7,many
CASSLWTPNEQFF,TGTGCCAGCAGTTTATGGACACCCAATGAGCAGTTCTTC,-,TRBV28,TRBJ2-1,few
CAWSVDRWNEQYF,TGTGCCTGGAGTGTGGACAGGTGGAACGAGCAGTACTTC,TRBD1,TRBV30,TRBJ2-7,many
CASSLFSLAGRIDTQYF,TGTGCCAGCAGTTTATTCTCCCTAGCGGGAAGGATAGATACGCAGTATTTT,TRBD2,TRBV12-3/TRBV12-4,TRBJ2-3,many
CASSQGTSYSNQPQHF,TGTGCCAGCAGCCAAGGGACAAGTTATAGCAATCAGCCCCAGCATTTT,-,TRBV3-1,TRBJ1-5,few
CASSARTSGSVDEQFF,TGTGCCAGCAGCGCACGGACTAGCGGGAGTGTGGATGAGCAGTTCTTC,TRBD2,TRBV9,TRBJ2-1,many
CASSPRPTGGANEKLFF,TGTGCCAGCAGTCCCAGGCCGACGGGGGGTGCTAATGAAAAACTGTTTTTT,-,TRBV6-1,TRBJ1-4,many
CASSVSTATYNEQFF,TGTGCCAGCAGCGTATCAACGGCGACCTACAATGAGCAGTTCTTC,-,TRBV9,TRBJ2-1,many
CATSGVQTSVDTQYF,TGTGCCACTAGCGGGGTCCAGACTAGCGTAGATACGCAGTATTTT,TRBD2,TRBV19,TRBJ2-3,-
CASSPSRLARAETQYF,TGTGCCAGCAGCCCGAGTAGACTAGCAAGGGCAGAGACCCAGTACTTC,TRBD2,TRBV7-8,TRBJ2-5,many
CASSPTLAGAYEQYF,TGTGCCAGCAGCCCAACACTAGCGGGGGCCTACGAGCAGTACTTC,TRBD2,TRBV9,TRBJ2-7,many
CASRTGGAGTGELFF,TGTGCCAGCAGAACAGGGGGCGCGGGCACCGGGGAGCTGTTTTTT,TRBD1,TRBV27,TRBJ2-2,-
CASSVDLSGANVLTF,TGTGCCAGCAGCGTAGACCTTTCTGGGGCCAACGTCCTGACTTTC,-,TRBV9,TRBJ2-6,-
CASSRQGNYGYTF,TGTGCCAGCAGTAGACAGGGGAACTATGGCTACACCTTC,TRBD1,TRBV12-3/TRBV12-4,TRBJ1-2,many
CAWSTLGDTQYF,TGTGCCTGGAGTACACTAGGAGATACGCAGTATTTT,-,TRBV30,TRBJ2-3,many
CASSYPTSGTSTDTQYF,TGTGCCAGCAGCTACCCGACTAGCGGGACTAGCACAGATACGCAGTATTTT,TRBD2,TRBV7-9,TRBJ2-3,many
CASSYYPDRGYEQYF,TGTGCCAGCAGCTACTACCCGGACAGGGGCTACGAGCAGTACTTC,TRBD1,TRBV14,TRBJ2-7,-
CATSDGQIGDEQYF,TGTGCCACCAGTGACGGACAGATCGGGGACGAGCAGTACTTC,-,TRBV24-1,TRBJ2-7,many
CASSLGLAGGNEQFF,TGTGCCAGCAGCTTAGGACTAGCGGGGGGCAATGAGCAGTTCTTC,TRBD2,TRBV7-9,TRBJ2-1,many
CASSLVSPYAYEQYF,TGCGCCAGCAGCTTGGTCTCGCCCTACGCCTACGAGCAGTACTTC,-,TRBV5-1,TRBJ2-7,many
CASSLGVGGPITGELIF,TGTGCCAGCAGCCTGGGTGTCGGGGGACCCATCACCGGGGAGCTGATTTTT,-,TRBV11-3,TRBJ2-2,-
CASSLQGPQETQYF,TGTGCCAGCAGTTTACAGGGACCCCAAGAGACCCAGTACTTC,-,TRBV27,TRBJ2-5,few
CSAGDRGDDNYGYTF,TGCAGTGCTGGGGACAGGGGGGATGATAACTATGGCTACACCTTC,TRBD1,TRBV20-1,TRBJ1-2,many
CASRAGGGTGELFF,TGCGCCAGCAGAGCGGGAGGTGGCACCGGGGAGCTGTTTTTT,TRBD2,TRBV10-2,TRBJ2-2,many
CASSPLALGTGELFF,TGTGCCAGCAGTCCCCTAGCGCTTGGAACCGGGGAGCTGTTTTTT,-,TRBV2,TRBJ2-2,many
CASSPRGQLQPQHF,TGTGCCAGCTCACCTAGAGGACAGCTTCAGCCCCAGCATTTT,-,TRBV18,TRBJ1-5,-
CASRPQGATPLHF,TGTGCCAGCAGACCTCAGGGGGCAACACCCCTCCACTTT,TRBD1,TRBV3-1,TRBJ1-6,many
CASHTGWSYEQYF,TGTGCCAGCCACACAGGTTGGTCCTACGAGCAGTACTTC,-,TRBV19,TRBJ2-7,many
CASSVGSGQSLGGYEQYF,TGTGCCAGCAGCGTAGGATCAGGACAGTCCCTGGGTGGGTACGAGCAGTACTTC,-,TRBV9,TRBJ2-7,many
CASSLAPRAYGYTF,TGTGCCAGCAGCTTGGCCCCCAGGGCTTATGGCTACACCTTC,-,TRBV5-5,TRBJ1-2,many
CSALGGNAGGYTF,TGCAGCGCCCTCGGTGGGAACGCTGGTGGCTACACCTTC,-,TRBV29-1,TRBJ1-2,many
CASSSRAAREKASKYF,TGTGCCAGCAGTTCCCGTGCGGCACGGGAGAAAGCTAGCAAATACTTC,-,TRBV6-2/TRBV6-3,TRBJ2-7,many
CASSPLAGVPDTQYF,TGTGCCAGCTCACCCCTAGCGGGAGTACCAGATACGCAGTATTTT,TRBD2,TRBV18,TRBJ2-3,many
CASSEVGQTLGKNIQYF,TGTGCCAGCAGTGAAGTCGGGCAGACTCTTGGCAAAAACATTCAGTACTTC,-,TRBV6-1,TRBJ2-4,once
CATRQGSNYGYTF,TGTGCCACCCGACAGGGGTCTAACTATGGCTACACCTTC,TRBD1,TRBV19,TRBJ1-2,many
CASSPQGGGESPLHF,TGTGCCAGCTCACCACAGGGGGGAGGAGAGTCACCCCTCCACTTT,-,TRBV18,TRBJ1-6,many
CASSSRDRVYEQYF,TGCGCCAGCAGCTCCCGGGACAGAGTTTACGAGCAGTACTTC,TRBD1,TRBV5-1,TRBJ2-7,many
CAWSVSGPYEQYF,TGTGCCTGGAGTGTATCCGGCCCCTACGAGCAGTACTTC,-,TRBV30,TRBJ2-7,many
CASSPDRGSGNEQFF,TGTGCCAGCAGCCCAGACCGTGGTTCTGGCAATGAGCAGTTCTTC,-,TRBV7-3,TRBJ2-1,many
CASVKSGAPNEKLFF,TGCGCCAGCGTAAAGAGTGGGGCTCCTAATGAAAAACTGTTTTTT,-,TRBV5-1,TRBJ1-4,many
CASSYGRSTEAFF,TGTGCCAGCAGTTACGGCAGGTCCACTGAAGCTTTCTTT,-,TRBV6-5,TRBJ1-1,once
CSVYSTEAFF,TGCAGCGTTTACTCAACTGAAGCTTTCTTT,-,TRBV29-1,TRBJ1-1,-
CASSQSRTDTQYF,TGTGCCAGCAGCCAATCCCGCACAGATACGCAGTATTTT,-,TRBV27,TRBJ2-3,many